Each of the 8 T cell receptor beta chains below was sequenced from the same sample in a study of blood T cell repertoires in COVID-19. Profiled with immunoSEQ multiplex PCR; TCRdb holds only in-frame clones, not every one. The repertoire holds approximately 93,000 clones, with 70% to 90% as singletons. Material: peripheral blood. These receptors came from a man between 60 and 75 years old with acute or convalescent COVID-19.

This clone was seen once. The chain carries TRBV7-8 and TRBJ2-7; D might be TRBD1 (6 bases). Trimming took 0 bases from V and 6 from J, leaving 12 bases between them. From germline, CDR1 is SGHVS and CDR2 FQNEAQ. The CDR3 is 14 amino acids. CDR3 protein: CASSLARGMGEQYF. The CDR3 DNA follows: TGTGCCAGCAGCTTAGCGAGGGGGATGGGCGAGCAGTACTTC.

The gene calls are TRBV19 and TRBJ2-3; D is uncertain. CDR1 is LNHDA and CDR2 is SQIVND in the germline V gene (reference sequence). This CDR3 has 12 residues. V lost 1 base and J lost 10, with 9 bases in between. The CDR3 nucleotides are TGTGCCAGTAGTATAGTCCCGGGTGCGCAGTATTTT. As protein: CASSIVPGAQYF.

For the CDR3, the DNA is TGCGCCAGCAGTAACGGCCCTCGCGGCACTGAAGCTTTCTTT. This codes for CASSNGPRGTEAFF. This sequence joins TRBV5-1 and TRBJ1-1; D gene uncertain. The CDR3 length is 14 residues. The ends were cut back, 5 bases at V and 4 bases at J, with 15 bases in the middle. The germline V gene encodes CDR1 SGHRS and CDR2 YFSETQ.

The CDR3 sequence is CASNPGGFYGYTF. The CDR3 region has the DNA TGTGCCAGCAACCCCGGGGGGTTCTATGGCTACACCTTC. This chain connects TRBV6-5 to TRBJ1-2; possible D gene TRBD1, 5 bases. Germline CDR1 and CDR2: MNHEY and SVGAGI. With 7 bases removed from V and 4 bases from J, the gap between germline ends came to 13 bases. The CDR3 loop spans 13 amino acids.

CDR3 coding DNA: TGCGCCAGCAGCTTGGAACAGTCGAACACTGAAGCTTTCTTT. Its translation: CASSLEQSNTEAFF. The chain combines TRBV5-1 with TRBJ1-1, with D unresolved. Germline assignment: CDR1 SGHRS and CDR2 YFSETQ. V shed 0 bases and J shed 1 base, with 7 bases lying between them. CDR3 length: 14 amino acids.

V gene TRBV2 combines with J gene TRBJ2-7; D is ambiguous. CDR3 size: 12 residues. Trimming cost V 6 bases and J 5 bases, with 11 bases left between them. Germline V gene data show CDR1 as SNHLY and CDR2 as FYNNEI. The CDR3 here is CASSQAPHEQYF. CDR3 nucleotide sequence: TGTGCCAGCAGCCAAGCACCCCACGAGCAGTACTTC. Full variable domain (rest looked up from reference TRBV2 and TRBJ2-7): EPEVTQTPSHQVTQMGQEVILRCVPISNHLYFYWYRQILGQKVEFLVSFYNNEISEKSEIFDDQFSVERPDGSNFTLKIRSTKLEDSAMYFCASSQAPHEQYFGPGTRLTVT.

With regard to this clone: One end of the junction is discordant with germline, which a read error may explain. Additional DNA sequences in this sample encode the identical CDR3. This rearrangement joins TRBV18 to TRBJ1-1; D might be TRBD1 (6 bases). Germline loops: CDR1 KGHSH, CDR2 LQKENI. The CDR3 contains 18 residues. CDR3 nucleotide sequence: TGTGCCAGCTCGCCACCGATACGGTCTGGGACACAAGGGATTGGAGCTTTCTTT. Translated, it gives CASSPPIRSGTQGIGAFF.

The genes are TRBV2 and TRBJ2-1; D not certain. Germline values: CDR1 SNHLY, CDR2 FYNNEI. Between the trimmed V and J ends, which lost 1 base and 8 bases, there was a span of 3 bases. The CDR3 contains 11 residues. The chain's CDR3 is CASSEVYEQFF. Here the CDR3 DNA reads TGTGCCAGCAGTGAAGTCTATGAGCAGTTCTTC.